The rows below give T cell receptor beta chains drawn from one sample of a study of blood T cell repertoires in COVID-19. The protocol was immunoSEQ multiplex PCR, while the TCRdb copy is restricted to in-frame clones and leaves out a portion. The sample gives 200,000 to 300,000 clones, just under 90% of which show up once; about 4% is in the top ten. The sample taken for sequencing was PBMCs or T cells enriched from blood (not recorded which). These receptors were obtained from a woman aged 30 to 39 with acute COVID-19. CDR3s include the opening cysteine and the closing phenylalanine or tryptophan. Clone size is not always given. Where it is, it says once, few, many or a class for expanded clones.

j_call | clone_size | v_call | cdr3_aa
TRBJ2-5 | - | TRBV9 | CASSVGGLAGDQETQYF
TRBJ1-2 | - | TRBV2 | CASNRQGMYGYTF
TRBJ2-7 | once | TRBV5-1 | CASSMEPGQVGYEQYF
TRBJ1-2 | - | TRBV9 | CASSPRGSNYGYTF
TRBJ2-7 | - | TRBV5-1 | CASSLAGTGSYEQYF
TRBJ2-7 | - | TRBV27 | CASSQTGTPYEQYF
TRBJ1-5 | - | TRBV3-1/TRBV3-2 | CASSPTGGAEGSNQPQHF
TRBJ1-1 | - | TRBV4-1 | CASSQIGAGTGALNTEAFF
TRBJ1-1 | - | TRBV5-1 | CASSFRGAAEAFF
TRBJ1-2 | - | TRBV4-1 | CASSQNRGSGYTF
TRBJ2-2 | - | TRBV7-2 | CASSLIRTATGELFF
TRBJ2-6 | - | TRBV4-1 | CASSPFLRDSYSGANVLTF
TRBJ2-5 | - | TRBV9 | CASSVDPKATQYF
TRBJ1-6 | - | TRBV6-1 | CASSESLSSSYNSPLHF
TRBJ2-2 | - | TRBV5-4 | CASSLVGQGFGQGELFF
TRBJ1-1 | - | TRBV19 | CASSTPDRGATEAFF
TRBJ2-1 | - | TRBV2 | CASGAFNEQFF
TRBJ1-1 | - | TRBV30 | CAWSVGGAEAFF